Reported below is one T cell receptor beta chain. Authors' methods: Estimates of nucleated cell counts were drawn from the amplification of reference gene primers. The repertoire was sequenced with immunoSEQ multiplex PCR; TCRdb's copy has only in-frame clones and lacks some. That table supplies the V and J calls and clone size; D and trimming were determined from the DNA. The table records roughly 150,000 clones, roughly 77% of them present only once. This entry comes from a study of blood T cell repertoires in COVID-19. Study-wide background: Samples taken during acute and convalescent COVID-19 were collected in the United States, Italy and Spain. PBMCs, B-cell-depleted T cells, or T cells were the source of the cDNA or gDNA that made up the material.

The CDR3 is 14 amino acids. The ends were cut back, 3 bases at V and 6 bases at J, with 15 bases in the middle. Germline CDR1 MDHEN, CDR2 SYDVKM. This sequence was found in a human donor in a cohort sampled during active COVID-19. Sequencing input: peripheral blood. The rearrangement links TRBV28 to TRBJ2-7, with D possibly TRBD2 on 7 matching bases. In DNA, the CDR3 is TGTGCCAGCAGTTTCACGGGGGGCGACGGCGAGCAGTACTTC. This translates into CASSFTGGDGEQYF. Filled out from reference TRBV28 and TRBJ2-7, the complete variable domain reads DVKVTQSSRYLVKRTGEKVFLECVQDMDHENMFWYRQDPGLGLRLIYFSYDVKMKEKGDIPEGYSVSREKKERFSLILESASTNQTSMYLCASSFTGGDGEQYFGPGTRLTVT.